This entry concerns a single TCR beta chain. The CDR3 is 15 residues long. Germline CDR1 is LNHDA and CDR2 is SQIVND (reference sequence). The trim removed 4 bases at V and 1 base at J, leaving 6 bases unmatched. These data originate in a study of T cell changes during pregnancy in multiple sclerosis. The protocol was immunoSEQ multiplex PCR, while the TCRdb copy is restricted to in-frame clones and leaves out a portion. Of under 60,000 clones listed, about 90% are singletons. The sequence was obtained from a female donor with multiple sclerosis, enrolled in a pregnancy study. The chain has TRBV19 and TRBJ2-7; TRBD1 agrees at 8 bases. This sample comprised CD4+ T cells from peripheral blood mononuclear cells, obtained after pregnancy. As DNA, the CDR3 is TGTGCCAGTAGTACCCAGGGGGCGGATTCCTACGAGCAGTACTTC. Translated: CASSTQGADSYEQYF.